These 32 T cell receptor beta chains were sequenced from one sample in a study of T cells in Graves' hyperthyroidism and ophthalmopathy. Using RNA transcripts as the source, TCR beta CDR3 regions were amplified. HTBI primers were employed in a first-round RT-PCR of the TCR CDR3. TCRdb re-called the multiplex PCR reads through MiXCR, storing one row per CDR3 protein. The sample consists of approximately 400,000 distinct CDR3 sequences, 15% to 19% of them appearing once. Material: blood. All receptors derive from a woman between 18 and 30 years old with Graves' hyperthyroidism.

This clonotype came up many times. The V call is TRBV20-1, the J call TRBJ2-1; D perhaps matches TRBD2 (5 bases). This CDR3 has 15 residues. Trimming removed 4 bases at V and 8 bases at J, with 21 bases between. Germline V CDR1 and CDR2: DFQATT, SNEGSKA (reference sequence). The chain's CDR3 is CSATEAYDPVDEQFF. In DNA form, the CDR3 reads TGCAGTGCTACGGAGGCTTATGACCCAGTTGATGAGCAGTTCTTC.

There are a few counts of this clonotype. The V and J genes are TRBV19 and TRBJ2-1, with TRBD2 identical over 10 bases. This CDR3 is 15 amino acids long. V was pared by 3 bases and J by 7 bases, with 6 bases of the junction left unmatched. The germline CDR1 and CDR2 sequences are LNHDA and SQIVND (reference sequence). DNA of the CDR3: TGTGCCAGTAGTATCGGTCTAGCGGGAGTGAATGAGCAGTTCTTC. It translates to CASSIGLAGVNEQFF.

The sample holds many counts of this clonotype. V and J are TRBV2 and TRBJ2-2; D remains ambiguous. V was cut by 5 bases and J by 1 base, with 5 bases left in between. Germline V gene lookup returns CDR1 SNHLY and CDR2 FYNNEI. The CDR3 contains 13 residues. The CDR3 DNA reads TGTGCCAGCAGTAGGGAGAACACCGGGGAGCTGTTTTTT. The encoded protein is CASSRENTGELFF.

This clonotype was recorded at least ten times. The rearrangement links TRBV7-3 to TRBJ1-1, with D uncertain. V dropped 4 bases and J dropped 0 bases, with 6 bases sitting between them. The CDR3 is 13 residues long. Germline lookup yields CDR1 SGHTA and CDR2 FQGTGA. CDR3 in amino acids: CASSSELNTEAFF. CDR3 nucleotides: TGTGCCAGCAGCTCGGAACTGAACACTGAAGCTTTCTTT.

This clonotype was recorded many times. The chain uses TRBV28 and TRBJ2-7; no clear D gene. V dropped 4 bases and J dropped 6 bases, with 13 bases sitting between them. The CDR3 runs 13 residues. Germline V gene sequence: CDR1 MDHEN, CDR2 SYDVKM. The CDR3 protein is CASSSWTLREQYF. CDR3 in DNA: TGTGCCAGCAGTTCGTGGACGTTGCGCGAGCAGTACTTC.

The V gene is TRBV5-1, the J gene TRBJ2-1; the match to TRBD2 covers 8 bases. The CDR3 loop spans 16 amino acids. CDR1 is SGHRS and CDR2 is YFSETQ in the germline V gene. After removal of 2 bases from V and 0 bases from J, the junction contained 4 bases not matched to a gene. CDR3 protein: CASSFGLAFSYNEQFF. CDR3 DNA: TGCGCCAGCAGCTTTGGACTAGCATTCTCCTACAATGAGCAGTTCTTC.

This clonotype has a single count. A much larger clone lies a single base off, so this may be a read error. V usage is TRBV13 and J usage is TRBJ2-5, with D uncertain. CDR3 length: 11 amino acids. Germline V gives CDR1 PRHDT, CDR2 FYEKMQ (reference sequence). The CDR3, as DNA: TGTGCCAGCAGCTCTGCAGAGTCCCAGTACTTC. Protein: CASSSAESQYF.

The chain is built from TRBV5-1 and TRBJ2-1, with TRBD2 as a possible D gene (6 bases). V was clipped by 3 bases and J by 0 bases, with 10 bases between them. The CDR3 sequence is 15 residues long. From germline, CDR1 is SGHRS and CDR2 YFSETQ. CDR3 DNA sequence: TGCGCCAGCAGCTATCATAGCGGCTCCTACAATGAGCAGTTCTTC. Translating gives CASSYHSGSYNEQFF.

V and J are TRBV10-3 and TRBJ2-1; 10 bases align to TRBD1. CDR1 and CDR2 (germline): ENHRY, SYGVKD. This CDR3 spans 14 amino acids. V shed 6 bases, J shed 5 bases, and the junction held 4 bases outside the gene matches. The CDR3 region is CAISRGQGNNEQFF. CDR3 nucleotides: TGTGCCATCAGCCGGGGACAGGGGAACAATGAGCAGTTCTTC.

This clonotype was detected many times. The DNA of the CDR3 is TGTGCCAGCAGCCCGGGCGCTAGGGGTGAGCAGTTCTTC. Protein sequence: CASSPGARGEQFF. The gene calls are TRBV3-1 and TRBJ2-1; possibly TRBD1 for D (5 bases). V shed 4 bases and J shed 9 bases, with 13 bases lying between them. Germline V gene sequence: CDR1 LGHDT, CDR2 YNNKEL (reference sequence). This CDR3 has 13 residues.

This clonotype was observed at least ten times. The rearrangement uses TRBV6-2 or TRBV6-3 and TRBJ1-2; D gene unclear. The CDR3 runs to 14 residues. In germline, CDR1 is MNHEY, CDR2 SVGEGT. V was cut by 0 bases and J by 7 bases, with 12 bases left in between. The CDR3: CASSYSDLAGGYTF. CDR3 coding DNA: TGTGCCAGCAGTTACTCAGATCTGGCCGGTGGCTACACCTTC.

The V and J genes are TRBV20-1 and TRBJ1-6; TRBD1 matches 10 bases. Germline CDR1 and CDR2: DFQATT and SNEGSKA (reference sequence). Losses at the gene ends were 3 bases for V and 8 bases for J; bases not matched to a gene: 7. There are 15 residues in the CDR3. CDR3 coding DNA: TGCAGTGCTAGCGATAGACAGGGGGCGTATTCACCCCTCCACTTT. This encodes CSASDRQGAYSPLHF.

This clonotype occurred many times. The DNA of the CDR3 is TGTGCCAGCAGCCAGGGACTAGCGGGAGGGCCTTCCTACAATGAGCAGTTCTTC. Encoded protein: CASSQGLAGGPSYNEQFF. The chain links TRBV3-1 to TRBJ2-1; 16 bases line up with TRBD2. CDR1 LGHDT and CDR2 YNNKEL come from the germline V gene (reference sequence). The CDR3 extends over 18 amino acids. With V trimmed by 3 bases and J by 1 base, 3 bases remained unmatched.

The chain carries TRBV15 and TRBJ1-2; 7 nucleotides align to TRBD1. This CDR3 contains 16 residues. V shed 0 bases and J 8 bases; nucleotides not matched to a gene: 12. Germline CDR1 reads LNHNV; CDR2 reads YYDKDF (reference sequence). This CDR3 is CATSRDSTGWRLGYTF. The CDR3 DNA reads TGTGCCACCAGCAGAGATTCGACAGGGTGGCGATTGGGCTACACCTTC.

The sample holds many counts of this clonotype. This rearrangement joins TRBV3-1 to TRBJ2-5, with D perhaps TRBD2 (6 bases). The CDR3 contains 13 residues. Germline CDR1 reads LGHDT; CDR2 reads YNNKEL (reference sequence). V was clipped by 1 base and J by 5 bases, with 8 bases between them. The CDR3 DNA reads TGTGCCAGCAGCCAAGCTAGCGACGAGACCCAGTACTTC. Translating gives CASSQASDETQYF.

This clonotype has a count of ten or more. The genes are TRBV5-5 and TRBJ1-5, with D hard to call. CDR3 length: 15 amino acids. Trimming pared 0 bases from V and 1 base from J, leaving 8 bases between. From germline, CDR1 is SGHKS and CDR2 YYEKEE (reference sequence). The CDR3 DNA is TGTGCCAGCAGCTTGGAGTTCTGGAGCAATCAGCCCCAGCATTTT. Translation: CASSLEFWSNQPQHF. The whole variable domain, filled in from reference TRBV5-5 and TRBJ1-5, reads DAGVTQSPTHLIKTRGQQVTLRCSPISGHKSVSWYQQVLGQGPQFIFQYYEKEERGRGNFPDRFSARQFPNYSSELNVNALLLGDSALYLCASSLEFWSNQPQHFGDGTRLSIL.

This clonotype was seen at least ten times. This chain joins TRBV6-1 and TRBJ1-5, with D uncertain. The V end was cut by 1 base, the J end by 2 bases, with 9 bases between. There are 15 residues in the CDR3. Germline V gene sequence: CDR1 MNHNS, CDR2 SASEGT. This chain's CDR3 is CASSEGPQRNQPQHF. CDR3 DNA sequence: TGTGCCAGCAGTGAAGGCCCACAACGCAATCAGCCCCAGCATTTT.

This chain joins TRBV19 and TRBJ2-3; maybe TRBD1 (5 bases). CDR3 size: 13 residues. The germline V and J ends were trimmed by 3 bases and 3 bases, with 7 bases remaining between them. Germline values: CDR1 LNHDA, CDR2 SQIVND (reference sequence). Here the CDR3 reads CASSMKGTDTQYF. Written as DNA, the CDR3 is TGTGCCAGTAGTATGAAGGGGACAGATACGCAGTATTTT.

This clonotype was found many times. The genes are TRBV19 and TRBJ1-1; no reliable D call. The V end was cut by 3 bases, the J end by 2 bases, with 10 bases between. CDR3 length: 14 amino acids. Germline assignment: CDR1 LNHDA and CDR2 SQIVND (reference sequence). The CDR3 region is CASSMLAENTEAFF. CDR3 nucleotides: TGTGCCAGTAGTATGTTGGCAGAAAACACTGAAGCTTTCTTT.

The chain combines TRBV2 with TRBJ2-5, with D possibly matching TRBD1 (6 bases). Germline V lookup: CDR1 SNHLY, CDR2 FYNNEI. The CDR3 has 13 amino acids. The ends were cut back, 7 bases at V and 3 bases at J, with 12 bases in the middle. CDR3 coding DNA: TGTGCCAGCACCCAGGGGAATAAAGAGACCCAGTACTTC. It is translated as CASTQGNKETQYF.

The J gene is TRBJ2-1, the V gene TRBV7-9; 11 bases agree with TRBD2. This CDR3 has 16 residues. Per the germline V gene, CDR1 is SEHNR and CDR2 is FQNEAQ (reference sequence). Germline trimming cut 4 bases from V and 3 bases from J; bases unmatched to any gene: 5. CDR3 in amino acids: CASSSSSGGVYNEQFF. In DNA form, the CDR3 reads TGTGCCAGCAGCTCTAGTAGCGGGGGGGTCTACAATGAGCAGTTCTTC.

This clonotype was counted between two and nine times. The J gene is TRBJ1-1, the V gene TRBV19; D is ambiguous. The CDR3 covers 13 residues. V shed 5 bases and J shed 5 bases, with 12 bases lying between them. CDR1 and CDR2 (germline): LNHDA, SQIVND (reference sequence). CDR3 sequence reads: CASSVVAGTEAFF. In nucleotides, the CDR3 is TGTGCCAGTAGTGTAGTTGCGGGGACTGAAGCTTTCTTT.

At least ten counts were recorded for this clonotype. V gene TRBV18 combines with J gene TRBJ1-1, with D perhaps TRBD1 (6 bases). Germline V gene data show CDR1 as KGHSH and CDR2 as LQKENI. The CDR3 loop spans 12 amino acids. V lost 6 bases, J lost 6 bases, and 11 bases lay in between. The CDR3 DNA reads as TGTGCCAGCTCTCCGAGACAGGCTGAAGCTTTCTTT. Its translation is CASSPRQAEAFF.

In this sample, this clonotype turned up many times. This chain connects TRBV12-3 or TRBV12-4 to TRBJ1-1; unclear D gene. The V end was cut by 5 bases, the J end by 5 bases, with 9 bases between. This CDR3 comprises 12 residues. CDR3 residues: CASSVLITEAFF. DNA for the CDR3: TGTGCCAGCAGTGTTCTGATTACTGAAGCTTTCTTT.

The chain combines TRBV10-2 with TRBJ2-7; 8 bases align to TRBD2. V shed 6 bases and J 2 bases; nucleotides not matched to a gene: 12. Per the germline V gene, CDR1 is WSHSY and CDR2 is SAAADI. The CDR3 has 16 amino acids. CDR3 residues: CASSGYYSGTPYEQYF. The CDR3 nucleotides are TGCGCCAGCAGCGGCTATTATAGCGGGACCCCCTACGAGCAGTACTTC.

The chain is built from TRBV10-1 and TRBJ2-6; no reliable D call. V dropped 7 bases and J dropped 0 bases, with 7 bases sitting between them. Germline V CDR1 and CDR2: WNHNN, SYGVQD (reference sequence). The CDR3 is 14 residues long. CDR3 nucleotide sequence: TGCGCCAGCACTCGGTACTCTGGGGCCAACGTCCTGACTTTC. Translated: CASTRYSGANVLTF.

The sample holds many counts of this clonotype. This chain links TRBV7-2 with TRBJ1-2, with 7 bases fitting TRBD1. After removal of 5 bases from V and 8 bases from J, the junction contained 11 bases not matched to a gene. There are 14 residues in the CDR3. CDR1 is SGHTA, CDR2 FQGNSA, per germline. CDR3 nucleotides: TGTGCCAGCAGCATACCCGGGACAGTCGGCGGCTACACCTTC. Translating gives CASSIPGTVGGYTF.

The CDR3 DNA sequence: TGCAGTGTATGGACTAGCGGTGCCGGGGAGCTGTTTTTT. This sequence encodes CSVWTSGAGELFF. The gene calls are TRBV20-1 and TRBJ2-2, with 10 bases identical to TRBD2. V shed 7 bases and J 6 bases; nucleotides not matched to a gene: 5. The CDR3 length is 13 residues. CDR1 DFQATT and CDR2 SNEGSKA come from the germline V gene (reference sequence).

The V call is TRBV7-9, the J call TRBJ1-1, with a tentative D call TRBD1 (6 bases). The germline V and J ends were trimmed by 5 bases and 2 bases, with 18 bases remaining between them. From germline, CDR1 is SEHNR and CDR2 FQNEAQ (reference sequence). This CDR3 contains 16 residues. The CDR3 is CASSVNGQLLNTEAFF. DNA of the CDR3: TGTGCCAGCAGCGTTAATGGACAGCTCCTTAACACTGAAGCTTTCTTT.

This clonotype was seen at least ten times. The J gene is TRBJ2-7, the V gene TRBV7-9; D unclear. Between the trimmed V and J ends, which lost 4 bases and 2 bases, there was a span of 12 bases. The CDR3 is 14 residues long. Germline CDR1 is SEHNR and CDR2 is FQNEAQ (reference sequence). CDR3 protein: CASSSSSWTYEQYF. For the CDR3, the DNA is TGTGCCAGCAGCTCATCCAGTTGGACCTACGAGCAGTACTTC.

The chain is built from TRBV29-1 and TRBJ2-2, with 7 bases aligning to TRBD2. The CDR3 sequence is 15 residues long. Germline-derived CDR1 and CDR2 are SQVTM and ANQGSEA. With V trimmed by 7 bases and J by 2 bases, 10 bases remained unmatched. CDR3 DNA sequence: TGCAGCGCCGGGATGATAGCGGGTAACACCGGGGAGCTGTTTTTT. Residues: CSAGMIAGNTGELFF.

This chain uses TRBV6-1 with TRBJ2-7, with 8 bases identical to TRBD1. Germline CDR1 MNHNS, CDR2 SASEGT. The CDR3 contains 14 residues. Trimming removed 6 bases from V and 3 bases from J; junction bases left unmatched: 7. The CDR3 protein is CASRQRQGIYEQYF. The CDR3 nucleotides read TGTGCCAGCAGACAAAGACAGGGGATCTACGAGCAGTACTTC.